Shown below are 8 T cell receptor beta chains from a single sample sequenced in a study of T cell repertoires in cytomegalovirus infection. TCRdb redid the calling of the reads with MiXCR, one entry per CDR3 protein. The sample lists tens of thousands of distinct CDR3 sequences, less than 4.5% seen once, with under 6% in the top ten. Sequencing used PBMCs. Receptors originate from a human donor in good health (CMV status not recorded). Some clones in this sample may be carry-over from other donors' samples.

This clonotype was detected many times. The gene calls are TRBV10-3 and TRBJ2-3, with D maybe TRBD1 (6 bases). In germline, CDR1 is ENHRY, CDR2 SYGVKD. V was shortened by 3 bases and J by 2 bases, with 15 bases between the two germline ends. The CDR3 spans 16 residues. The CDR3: CAISDSGTSYTDTQYF. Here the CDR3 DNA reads TGTGCCATCAGTGATTCCGGGACATCTTACACAGATACGCAGTATTTT.

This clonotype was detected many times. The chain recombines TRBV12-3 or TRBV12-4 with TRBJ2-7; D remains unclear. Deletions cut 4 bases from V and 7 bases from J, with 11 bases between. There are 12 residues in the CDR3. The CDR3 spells CASSSLAKEQYF. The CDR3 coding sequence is TGTGCCAGCAGTTCCCTGGCTAAGGAGCAGTACTTC.

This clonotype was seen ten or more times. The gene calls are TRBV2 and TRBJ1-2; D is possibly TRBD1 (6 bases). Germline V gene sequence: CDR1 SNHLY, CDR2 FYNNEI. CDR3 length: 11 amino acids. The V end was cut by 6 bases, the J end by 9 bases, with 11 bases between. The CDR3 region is CASRVTGSYTF. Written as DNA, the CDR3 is TGTGCCAGCAGGGTAACAGGGAGCTACACCTTC.

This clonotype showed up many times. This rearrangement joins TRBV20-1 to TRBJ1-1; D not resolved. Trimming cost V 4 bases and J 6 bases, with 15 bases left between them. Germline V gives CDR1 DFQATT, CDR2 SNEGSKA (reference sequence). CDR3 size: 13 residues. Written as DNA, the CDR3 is TGCAGTGCTAACGCGGGAGTGGAGGCTGAAGCTTTCTTT. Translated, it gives CSANAGVEAEAFF.

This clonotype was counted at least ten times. The CDR3 is CASSQFKFEAFF. As DNA, the CDR3 is TGTGCCAGCAGCCAGTTCAAATTTGAAGCTTTCTTT. J is TRBJ1-1 and V is TRBV3-1; no firm D call. The germline gives CDR1 LGHDT, CDR2 YNNKEL (reference sequence). The CDR3 is 12 amino acids. The V end lost 3 bases, the J end lost 7 bases, and 9 bases lay between the germline ends. The full variable domain, completed using reference TRBV3-1 and TRBJ1-1, is DTAVSQTPKYLVTQMGNDKSIKCEQNLGHDTMYWYKQDSKKFLKIMFSYNNKELIINETVPNRFSPKSPDKAHLNLHINSLELGDSAVYFCASSQFKFEAFFGQGTRLTVV.

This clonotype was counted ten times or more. For the CDR3, the DNA is TGTGCCAGGACCGGGGACAGTGCCTACGAGCAGTACTTC. Its translation: CARTGDSAYEQYF. This sequence joins TRBV6-4 and TRBJ2-7; TRBD1 matches 7 bases. The CDR3 consists of 13 residues. V gave up 9 bases and J gave up 2 bases; unmatched junction bases: 7. The germline V gene has CDR1 MRHNA and CDR2 SNTAGT.

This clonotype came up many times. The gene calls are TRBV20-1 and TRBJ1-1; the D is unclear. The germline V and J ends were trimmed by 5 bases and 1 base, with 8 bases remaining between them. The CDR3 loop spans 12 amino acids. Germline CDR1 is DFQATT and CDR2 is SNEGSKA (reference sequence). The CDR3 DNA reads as TGCAGTGCTCCTGACGAGAACACTGAAGCTTTCTTT. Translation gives CSAPDENTEAFF.

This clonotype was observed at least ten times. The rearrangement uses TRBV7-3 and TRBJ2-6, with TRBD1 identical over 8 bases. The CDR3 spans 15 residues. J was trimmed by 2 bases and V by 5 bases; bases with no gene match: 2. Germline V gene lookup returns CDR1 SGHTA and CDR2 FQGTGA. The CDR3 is CASSADRAGANVLTF. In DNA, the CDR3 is TGTGCCAGCAGCGCGGACAGGGCTGGGGCCAACGTCCTGACTTTC.